These 26 T cell receptor beta chains were all obtained from the same sample, sequenced in a study of cytomegalovirus exposure and HLA in healthy donors. PCR employed 60 Vbeta and 13 Jbeta primers. Generated by immunoSEQ multiplex PCR, the TCRdb table keeps only in-frame clones and is missing some. Among about 140,000 clones listed, roughly three quarters were seen once. Sequencing was carried out using PBMCs. The receptors here all came from a young man in good health and CMV-seronegative.

The chain joins TRBV2 to TRBJ2-7; D may be TRBD1 (6 bases). The V gene lost 5 bases and the J gene lost 0 bases, with 11 bases spanning the gap. CDR1 and CDR2 (germline): SNHLY, FYNNEI. CDR3 size: 14 residues. The CDR3 coding sequence is TGTGCCAGCAGTACGACAGGATCCTCCTACGAGCAGTACTTC. Protein product: CASSTTGSSYEQYF.

The V and J genes are TRBV12-5 and TRBJ1-2, with 9 bases lining up with TRBD1. The CDR3 runs 16 residues. Germline loops: CDR1 LGHNT, CDR2 FRNRAP. The ends lost 6 bases at V and 1 base at J; junction bases unmatched: 9. CDR3 nucleotides: TGTGCTAGTGGCCCCCCCGGGACAGGGTTTAACTATGGCTACACCTTC. It specifies CASGPPGTGFNYGYTF.

Regarding this clone: This sample also contains other DNA sequences that code for the same CDR3. The rearrangement joins TRBV2 to TRBJ1-5; the D is unclear. V was trimmed by 4 bases and J by 7 bases, leaving 8 bases between them. Germline CDR1 is SNHLY and CDR2 is FYNNEI. The CDR3 totals 12 residues. The CDR3: CASSGGGQPQHF. CDR3 DNA sequence: TGTGCCAGCAGTGGGGGAGGGCAGCCCCAGCATTTT.

As to this clone: One end of the junction is discordant with germline, which a read error may explain. The V and J genes are TRBV18 and TRBJ2-7, with 10 positions matching TRBD1. Germline V lookup: CDR1 KGHSH, CDR2 LQKENI. This CDR3 region has 15 residues. CDR3 coding DNA: TGTGCCAGCTCCGTGGGGACAGGGGTCTCCTACAAGCAGTACTTC. It codes for CASSVGTGVSYKQYF.

V gene TRBV28 combines with J gene TRBJ1-2, with D uncertain. The CDR3 extends over 15 amino acids. V was clipped by 3 bases and J by 4 bases, with 15 bases between them. Germline V gene lookup returns CDR1 MDHEN and CDR2 SYDVKM. The chain's CDR3 is CASSLGDTLSYGYTF. CDR3 sequence (DNA): TGTGCCAGCAGTTTGGGAGATACACTGTCCTATGGCTACACCTTC.

The chain employs TRBV28 and TRBJ1-1; 7 bases line up with TRBD1. Per germline, CDR1 MDHEN and CDR2 SYDVKM. With 5 bases clipped from V and 5 bases from J, the junction kept 5 bases outside the gene matches. This CDR3 contains 13 residues. In nucleotides, the CDR3 is TGTGCCAGCAGTCTCGACAGGGAAACTGAAGCTTTCTTT. Translation: CASSLDRETEAFF.

This clone was recorded only once. The rearrangement joins TRBV25-1 to TRBJ2-1; 11 bases are a match to TRBD2. In germline, CDR1 is MGHDK, CDR2 SYGVNS. Trimming removed 3 bases from V and 4 bases from J; junction bases left unmatched: 11. The CDR3 length is 18 residues. This CDR3 is CASSDYLPGLAAYNEQFF. The CDR3 DNA reads TGTGCCAGCAGTGATTACCTTCCGGGACTAGCGGCATACAATGAGCAGTTCTTC.

V is TRBV9 and J is TRBJ2-1; a weak D match, TRBD1 (6 bases). V was pared by 3 bases and J by 0 bases, with 10 bases between. Germline V gene data show CDR1 as SGDLS and CDR2 as YYNGEE. The CDR3 has 15 residues. In nucleotides, the CDR3 is TGTGCCAGCAGCGAAACAGGGAGCTCCTACAATGAGCAGTTCTTC. This encodes CASSETGSSYNEQFF.

The chain couples TRBV28 to TRBJ1-5; no clear D. The V gene lost 5 bases and the J gene lost 7 bases, with 12 bases spanning the gap. Germline V CDR1 and CDR2: MDHEN, SYDVKM. The CDR3 is 13 amino acids. CDR3 amino acids: CASSPRGGQPQHF. The CDR3, as DNA: TGTGCCAGCAGTCCCCGAGGAGGACAGCCCCAGCATTTT.

J is TRBJ1-4 and V is TRBV30; 8 bases align to TRBD1. The junction had 5 bases not matched to a gene; V was cut back by 7 bases and J by 7 bases. CDR1 GTSNPN and CDR2 SVGIG come from the germline V gene (reference sequence). The CDR3 extends over 12 amino acids. The CDR3 sequence is CALTGAGEKLFF. The DNA of the CDR3 is TGTGCCTTGACAGGGGCTGGTGAAAAACTGTTTTTT.

The rearrangement uses TRBV30 and TRBJ2-7, with TRBD2 matching over 7 bases. The germline V gene has CDR1 GTSNPN and CDR2 SVGIG (reference sequence). The CDR3 sequence is 15 residues long. Trimming cost V 0 bases and J 0 bases; bases outside gene matches: 5. CDR3: CAWSVVLANSYEQYF. DNA of the CDR3: TGTGCCTGGAGTGTAGTACTAGCGAACTCCTACGAGCAGTACTTC. Based on the CDR3 plus reference TRBV30 and TRBJ2-7, the full variable domain is SQTIHQWPATLVQPVGSPLSLECTVEGTSNPNLYWYRQAAGRGLQLLFYSVGIGQISSEVPQNLSASRPQDRQFILSSKKLLLSDSGFYLCAWSVVLANSYEQYFGPGTRLTVT.

This clone has just one count. The J gene is TRBJ2-5, the V gene TRBV5-5; 8 positions agree with TRBD2. V gave up 0 bases and J gave up 9 bases; unmatched junction bases: 16. The CDR3 runs 17 residues. Germline V CDR1 and CDR2: SGHKS, YYEKEE (reference sequence). In DNA, the CDR3 is TGTGCCAGCAGCTTGGAGTTAGCGGGATCCCCCGCCAGGGCCCAGTACTTC. Protein sequence: CASSLELAGSPARAQYF.

This clone has a handful of counts. The chain combines TRBV2 with TRBJ2-5; D possibly corresponds to TRBD2 (5 bases). The CDR3 has 13 amino acids. The V end lost 4 bases, the J end lost 5 bases, and 11 bases lay between the germline ends. CDR1 and CDR2 (germline): SNHLY, FYNNEI. Here the CDR3 reads CASSGTGSETQYF. CDR3 nucleotides: TGTGCCAGCAGTGGGACTGGCTCGGAGACCCAGTACTTC.

This clone was detected only a few times. The rearrangement joins TRBV6-1 to TRBJ2-6; D is undetermined. The germline gives CDR1 MNHNS, CDR2 SASEGT. The CDR3 covers 15 residues. Trimming pared 0 bases from V and 1 base from J, leaving 4 bases between. The CDR3 loop reads CASSEAQSGANVLTF. Here the CDR3 DNA reads TGTGCCAGCAGTGAAGCGCAGTCTGGGGCCAACGTCCTGACTTTC.

This chain links TRBV5-1 with TRBJ1-2; D gene uncertain. Trimming took off 4 bases at V and 3 bases at J, with 16 bases between the two ends. Germline V CDR1 and CDR2: SGHRS, YFSETQ. The CDR3 sequence is 15 residues long. The CDR3 reads CASSPQSGFDYGYTF. CDR3 nucleotides: TGCGCCAGCAGCCCTCAGAGCGGTTTCGACTATGGCTACACCTTC.

The V gene is TRBV6-5, the J gene TRBJ2-1; no reliable D call. The CDR3 is 12 amino acids. Trimming left V 7 bases short and J 6 bases short, with 10 bases between. Germline assignment: CDR1 MNHEY and CDR2 SVGAGI. The CDR3 bases are TGTGCCAGCATCGAGGTGGGCAATGAGCAGTTCTTC. Translated, it gives CASIEVGNEQFF.

The chain has TRBV2 and TRBJ1-2; TRBD1 aligns across 7 bases. Germline V CDR1 and CDR2: SNHLY, FYNNEI. J lost 4 bases, V lost 2 bases, and 4 bases had no gene match. The CDR3 consists of 14 residues. In nucleotides, the CDR3 is TGTGCCAGCAGTGAACCGGGACAGATCTATGGCTACACCTTC. Translation gives CASSEPGQIYGYTF.

This clone was counted once. This chain connects TRBV7-2 to TRBJ2-3; 12 bases are shared with TRBD2. V lost 3 bases to trimming and J lost 9 bases; unmatched junction nucleotides: 4. CDR3 length: 14 amino acids. Germline V gene lookup returns CDR1 SGHTA and CDR2 FQGNSA. CDR3 nucleotides: TGTGCCAGCAGCTTGACTAGCGGGAGAAACACGCAGTATTTT. The encoded protein is CASSLTSGRNTQYF. Supplemented by reference TRBV7-2 and TRBJ2-3, the full variable domain reads GAGVSQSPSNKVTEKGKDVELRCDPISGHTALYWYRQSLGQGLEFLIYFQGNSAPDKSGLPSDRFSAERTGGSVSTLTIQRTQQEDSAVYLCASSLTSGRNTQYFGPGTRLTVL.

Here the CDR3 reads CASSHLGGWADTQYF. The CDR3 bases are TGTGCCAGCAGTCACTTGGGGGGGTGGGCCGATACGCAGTATTTT. The chain is built from TRBV6-5 and TRBJ2-3; 7 positions agree with TRBD2. Germline V gives CDR1 MNHEY, CDR2 SVGAGI. The trim removed 5 bases at V and 6 bases at J, leaving 11 bases unmatched. There are 15 residues in the CDR3.

This chain uses TRBV27 with TRBJ2-1, with 7 bases lining up with TRBD2. The CDR3 extends over 16 amino acids. Trimming cost V 6 bases and J 4 bases; bases outside gene matches: 12. CDR1 is MNHEY, CDR2 SMNVEV, per germline (reference sequence). Here the CDR3 reads CASSPGLVSGYNEQFF. Here the CDR3 DNA reads TGTGCCAGCAGCCCCGGATTGGTTAGCGGGTACAATGAGCAGTTCTTC.

The V and J genes are TRBV5-1 and TRBJ2-1; 7 nucleotides match TRBD2. The V segment lost 0 bases and the J segment 4 bases; nucleotides outside the gene matches: 7. The CDR3 is 16 amino acids. The germline gives CDR1 SGHRS, CDR2 YFSETQ. CDR3 in DNA: TGCGCCAGCAGCTTGGGCCTAGCGGAACAATACAATGAGCAGTTCTTC. Protein product: CASSLGLAEQYNEQFF.

This clone appeared once. This chain links TRBV27 with TRBJ2-2; 10 bases map to TRBD1. The trim removed 8 bases at V and 4 bases at J, leaving 4 bases unmatched. Germline V gene lookup returns CDR1 MNHEY and CDR2 SMNVEV (reference sequence). This CDR3 contains 14 residues. The CDR3 here is CASFRTGGTGELFF. DNA of the CDR3: TGTGCCAGCTTTCGGACAGGGGGCACCGGGGAGCTGTTTTTT.

V usage is TRBV7-9 and J usage is TRBJ1-1; 8 nucleotides agree with TRBD1. V lost 4 bases and J lost 1; bases outside the gene matches: 14. The CDR3 totals 18 residues. Per the germline V gene, CDR1 is SEHNR and CDR2 is FQNEAQ (reference sequence). The DNA of the CDR3 is TGTGCCAGCAGCTCCGACGGGCACCCAGGGGGCTGGAACACTGAAGCTTTCTTT. Translating gives CASSSDGHPGGWNTEAFF.

The rearrangement links TRBV27 to TRBJ2-1, with 12 nucleotides matching TRBD2. CDR3 length: 17 residues. V shed 2 bases, J shed 8 bases, and the junction held 10 bases outside the gene matches. The germline V gene has CDR1 MNHEY and CDR2 SMNVEV (reference sequence). Here the CDR3 DNA reads TGTGCCAGCAGTTTAGCGACTAGCGGGAGACTGTGGGATGAGCAGTTCTTC. This sequence encodes CASSLATSGRLWDEQFF.

V is TRBV5-6 and J is TRBJ2-1, with 7 bases that match TRBD2. V was clipped by 1 base and J by 0 bases; unmatched bases: 4. The germline CDR1 and CDR2 sequences are SGHDT and YYEEEE. The CDR3 is 16 amino acids. CDR3 nucleotides: TGTGCCAGCAGCTTGCCTAGCGGAAGCTCCTACAATGAGCAGTTCTTC. Protein sequence: CASSLPSGSSYNEQFF. Filled out from reference TRBV5-6 and TRBJ2-1, the complete variable domain reads DAGVTQSPTHLIKTRGQQVTLRCSPKSGHDTVSWYQQALGQGPQFIFQYYEEEERQRGNFPDRFSGHQFPNYSSELNVNALLLGDSALYLCASSLPSGSSYNEQFFGPGTRLTVL.

The rearrangement links TRBV6-6 to TRBJ2-3; 9 nucleotides align to TRBD2. Germline CDR1 is MNHNY and CDR2 is SVGAGI (reference sequence). With 2 bases clipped from V and 2 bases from J, the junction kept 2 bases outside the gene matches. There are 15 residues in the CDR3. CDR3 sequence reads: CASSYIAGATDTQYF. DNA of the CDR3: TGTGCCAGCAGTTACATAGCGGGGGCCACAGATACGCAGTATTTT.